Sequencing of this T cell receptor (beta chain) was carried out in a study of control samples from healthy donors and cancer patients (dated by TCRdb to about 2020). Taken from the germline V gene (reference sequence), the CDR1 and CDR2 loops are LNHDA and SQIVND. Inclusive of the bounding cysteine and phenylalanine, the CDR3 is 16 residues long. The retained sequence is limited to the CDR3, 48 bases, with the frame set at the first base. A distance of 19 bases separates the germline ends of V and J, which lose 10 bases and 0 bases respectively. Library preparation used the immunoSEQ multiplex PCR assay. TCRdb took over this immuneACCESS table, retaining in-frame rearrangements with V and J assigned. Such tables are incomplete; in checked studies, under half of the missing clones stem from an unresolved V gene, and the remainder is unexplained. Recorded for this sample are about 180,000 clones; around 90% of them occurred a single time. The ten largest make up about 1.4% of the sample.

This clone showed up just a few times. The antigen it binds to is not known. Base qualities are not at hand, and no much larger clone is one base apart. The sequence joins TRBV19 to TRBJ2-1; the D gene cannot be resolved beyond TRBD1 or TRBD2, each matching 5 bases. Sequenced input: blood. The TCR sequence derives from a woman in her forties or fifties in good health. For the CDR3, the sequence is CATAIGGGLSYNEQFF. The sequence in DNA is TGTGCCACCGCGATTGGTGGGGGTCTCTCCTACAATGAGCAGTTCTTC.